Below, 32 T cell receptor beta chains from the same sample are listed, as sequenced in a study of blood T cell repertoires in COVID-19. TCRdb keeps only in-frame clones here, not all; method: immunoSEQ multiplex PCR. The sample holds 130,000 or so clones; 88% are singletons and the top ten take roughly a tenth. Sequenced material: peripheral blood. These receptors were obtained from a man aged 55-75 years with active or convalescent COVID-19.

The rearrangement links TRBV19 to TRBJ2-2; D is possibly TRBD2 (5 bases). V lost 0 bases and J lost 10, with 18 bases in between. The V gene's germline CDR1 is LNHDA and CDR2 SQIVND (reference sequence). This CDR3 has 16 amino acids. The CDR3 sequence: CASSIEFSQRGSELFF. The CDR3 DNA reads as TGTGCCAGTAGTATAGAGTTCTCCCAGAGAGGGTCGGAGCTGTTTTTT. Variable domain in full (rest from reference TRBV19 and TRBJ2-2): DGGITQSPKYLFRKEGQNVTLSCEQNLNHDAMYWYRQDPGQGLRLIYYSQIVNDFQKGDIAEGYSVSREKKESFPLTVTSAQKNPTAFYLCASSIEFSQRGSELFFGEGSRLTVL.

This rearrangement joins TRBV7-9 to TRBJ1-1, with unresolved D. V gave up 1 base and J gave up 1 base, with 7 bases separating them. The CDR3 is 14 residues long. Germline CDR1 reads SEHNR; CDR2 reads FQNEAQ (reference sequence). CDR3 bases: TGTGCCAGCAGCTTAGATCCAGGGAACACTGAAGCTTTCTTT. Encoded protein: CASSLDPGNTEAFF.

The rearrangement links TRBV9 to TRBJ1-2, with 8 bases matching TRBD1. The V gene's germline CDR1 is SGDLS and CDR2 YYNGEE. The CDR3 length is 14 residues. The ends lost 0 bases at V and 8 bases at J; junction bases unmatched: 6. CDR3 coding DNA: TGTGCCAGCAGCGTAGCTCCCAGGGGGCACGGCTACACCTTC. It codes for CASSVAPRGHGYTF.

The chain couples TRBV15 to TRBJ2-4, with TRBD2 as a possible D gene (5 bases). The germline V and J ends were trimmed by 1 base and 3 bases, with 7 bases remaining between them. This CDR3 spans 14 amino acids. Looked up from germline, CDR1 is LNHNV and CDR2 is YYDKDF (reference sequence). CDR3 nucleotides: TGTGCCACCAGCAGAGCCGGGAACAAAAACATTCAGTACTTC. It yields the protein CATSRAGNKNIQYF.

This chain connects TRBV7-2 to TRBJ2-4; D remains unclear. Germline CDR1 SGHTA, CDR2 FQGNSA. This CDR3 is 14 amino acids long. V lost 0 bases to trimming and J lost 9 bases, with 12 bases between them. In nucleotides, the CDR3 is TGTGCCAGCAGCTTAGCCCCCCCTTGGGCCATTCAGTACTTC. Translating gives CASSLAPPWAIQYF.

This clone was detected only a few times. V is TRBV27 and J is TRBJ2-5; no definite D call. Trimming cost V 2 bases and J 4 bases, with 14 bases left between them. Germline V gene sequence: CDR1 MNHEY, CDR2 SMNVEV (reference sequence). This CDR3 has 15 residues. This chain's CDR3 is CASSLRAIRLETQYF. CDR3 nucleotide sequence: TGTGCCAGCAGTTTAAGAGCGATACGCTTAGAGACCCAGTACTTC.

This clone showed up just a few times. V usage is TRBV4-2 and J usage is TRBJ2-7; maybe TRBD1 (6 bases). Per the germline V gene, CDR1 is LGHNA and CDR2 is YNFKEQ. The CDR3 length is 14 residues. Trimming took 3 bases from V and 2 from J, leaving 11 bases between them. The CDR3 sequence: CASSHRDKPYEQYF. The DNA for the CDR3 is TGTGCCAGCAGCCACAGGGACAAACCCTACGAGCAGTACTTC.

This sequence joins TRBV4-2 and TRBJ1-3; 7 bases are shared with TRBD1. Germline CDR1 is LGHNA and CDR2 is YNFKEQ. The junction had 1 base not matched to a gene; V was cut back by 2 bases and J by 0 bases. There are 15 residues in the CDR3. The CDR3: CASSQPGGSGNTIYF. DNA of the CDR3: TGTGCCAGCAGCCAACCAGGGGGCTCTGGAAACACCATATATTTT.

This rearrangement joins TRBV19 to TRBJ1-2, with 8 positions matching TRBD1. Germline assignment: CDR1 LNHDA and CDR2 SQIVND (reference sequence). The CDR3 has 15 residues. Trimming removed 5 bases from V and 3 bases from J; junction bases left unmatched: 8. CDR3 sequence reads: CASSSPGTGYYGYTF. The CDR3 region has the DNA TGTGCCAGTAGTTCCCCAGGGACAGGCTACTATGGCTACACCTTC.

The chain links TRBV6-6 to TRBJ1-3; 7 bases are a match to TRBD1. CDR1 and CDR2 from the germline V gene are MNHNY and SVGAGI (reference sequence). The CDR3 is 13 residues long. The V segment lost 4 bases and the J segment 5 bases; nucleotides outside the gene matches: 2. The CDR3 protein is CASSSGGRNTIYF. In DNA form, the CDR3 reads TGTGCCAGCAGTTCAGGGGGTAGAAACACCATATATTTT.

The chain carries TRBV9 and TRBJ2-1; 9 nucleotides match TRBD2. Germline trimming cut 0 bases from V and 10 bases from J; bases unmatched to any gene: 8. The CDR3 is made up of 15 amino acids. Germline V gene data show CDR1 as SGDLS and CDR2 as YYNGEE. CDR3 bases: TGTGCCAGCAGCGTAGTGGGTAGCGGGAGTTACGAGCAGTTCTTC. This codes for CASSVVGSGSYEQFF.

The J gene is TRBJ2-1, the V gene TRBV6-5; D may be TRBD1 (6 bases). The CDR3 is 13 residues long. Germline V gene lookup returns CDR1 MNHEY and CDR2 SVGAGI. Trimming took off 7 bases at V and 9 bases at J, with 16 bases between the two ends. CDR3 loop: CASKSRGIGEQFF. The CDR3, as DNA: TGTGCCAGCAAATCAAGGGGGATAGGTGAGCAGTTCTTC.

The chain employs TRBV28 and TRBJ1-6, with 9 bases lining up with TRBD1. The CDR3 is 16 residues long. Germline V gene sequence: CDR1 MDHEN, CDR2 SYDVKM. Germline trimming cut 5 bases from V and 3 bases from J; bases unmatched to any gene: 5. CDR3: CASSARTGVYNSPLHF. In nucleotides, the CDR3 is TGTGCCAGCAGTGCCCGGACAGGGGTCTATAATTCACCCCTCCACTTT.

The chain couples TRBV11-2 to TRBJ1-2; 8 nucleotides align to TRBD1. Germline loops: CDR1 SGHAT, CDR2 FQNNGV. This CDR3 is 14 amino acids long. Germline trimming cut 5 bases from V and 6 bases from J; bases unmatched to any gene: 8. The CDR3 here is CASSPRQGRDGYTF. The CDR3 DNA reads TGTGCCAGCAGCCCTAGACAGGGGAGGGATGGCTACACCTTC.

V is TRBV24-1 and J is TRBJ2-7, with D unresolved. The length of the CDR3 is 14 residues. V dropped 4 bases and J dropped 4 bases, with 13 bases sitting between them. The germline gives CDR1 KGHDR, CDR2 SFDVKD. For the CDR3, the DNA is TGTGCCACCAGTGAATCGTCCGTTAATTACGAGCAGTACTTC. It yields the protein CATSESSVNYEQYF.

V usage is TRBV5-5 and J usage is TRBJ1-5, with TRBD1 matching over 11 bases. J lost 6 bases, V lost 4 bases, and 6 bases had no gene match. The CDR3 runs 15 residues. CDR1 and CDR2 (germline): SGHKS, YYEKEE (reference sequence). CDR3 sequence (DNA): TGTGCCAGCAGCGCTGGGACAGGGGGGGGTCAGCCCCAGCATTTT. It yields the protein CASSAGTGGGQPQHF.

Concerning this clone itself: Other nucleotide sequences from this sample produce the same CDR3. The chain has TRBV10-3 and TRBJ1-5; perhaps TRBD1 as D (6 bases). The V gene lost 0 bases and the J gene lost 1 base, with 10 bases spanning the gap. This CDR3 is 16 amino acids long. Germline assignment: CDR1 ENHRY and CDR2 SYGVKD. This chain's CDR3 is CAISESGQGSNQPQHF. The CDR3 region has the DNA TGTGCCATCAGTGAGTCGGGGCAGGGGAGCAATCAGCCCCAGCATTTT.

The V call is TRBV2, the J call TRBJ1-5; TRBD1 agrees at 7 bases. CDR1 is SNHLY and CDR2 is FYNNEI in the germline V gene. V trimming: 8 bases; J trimming: 1 base; junction bases outside the gene matches: 11. The CDR3 loop spans 16 amino acids. Here the CDR3 DNA reads TGTGCCAGCTCCGATTCCGACAGGGCGAGCAATCAGCCCCAGCATTTT. Protein sequence: CASSDSDRASNQPQHF. Complete variable domain (other parts from reference TRBV2 and TRBJ1-5): EPEVTQTPSHQVTQMGQEVILRCVPISNHLYFYWYRQILGQKVEFLVSFYNNEISEKSEIFDDQFSVERPDGSNFTLKIRSTKLEDSAMYFCASSDSDRASNQPQHFGDGTRLSIL.

The chain links TRBV19 to TRBJ2-7, with 10 bases lining up with TRBD2. The CDR3 runs to 16 residues. V lost 3 bases and J lost 6; bases outside the gene matches: 11. The V gene's germline CDR1 is LNHDA and CDR2 SQIVND (reference sequence). CDR3 protein: CASSIRASGSTREQYF. The CDR3 DNA reads as TGTGCCAGTAGTATCAGGGCTAGCGGGAGTACTCGCGAGCAGTACTTC.

CDR3 sequence (DNA): TGTGCCAGCAGCCAAGAAGGAGGTGGCTACACCTTC. Its protein product is CASSQEGGGYTF. The V and J genes are TRBV4-2 and TRBJ1-2; no reliable D call. The V and J ends lost 0 bases and 7 bases respectively, with 6 bases between them. The CDR3 length is 12 residues. The germline V gene encodes CDR1 LGHNA and CDR2 YNFKEQ.

V is TRBV11-2 and J is TRBJ2-7; TRBD2 agrees at 9 bases. Germline V gene data show CDR1 as SGHAT and CDR2 as FQNNGV. This CDR3 is 15 amino acids long. Trimming removed 1 base from V and 2 bases from J; junction bases left unmatched: 3. The CDR3 DNA sequence: TGTGCCAGCAGCTTAGGCGCGGGAGGGCCCTACGAGCAGTACTTC. This translates into CASSLGAGGPYEQYF. Complete variable domain (other parts from reference TRBV11-2 and TRBJ2-7): EAGVAQSPRYKIIEKRQSVAFWCNPISGHATLYWYQQILGQGPKLLIQFQNNGVVDDSQLPKDRFSAERLKGVDSTLKIQPAKLEDSAVYLCASSLGAGGPYEQYFGPGTRLTVT.

This chain uses TRBV29-1 with TRBJ2-1; no clear D. CDR1 is SQVTM, CDR2 ANQGSEA, per germline. Trimming stripped 3 bases from V and 2 bases from J, with 14 bases between. This CDR3 has 15 amino acids. The CDR3 here is CSVDSLQLTYNEQFF. The CDR3 region has the DNA TGCAGCGTTGATAGTCTACAGTTGACCTACAATGAGCAGTTCTTC.

The chain combines TRBV11-2 with TRBJ2-2; D is undetermined. V gave up 7 bases and J gave up 2 bases, with 11 bases separating them. The CDR3 has 14 residues. Looked up from germline, CDR1 is SGHAT and CDR2 is FQNNGV. DNA of the CDR3: TGTGCCAGCACCATAAAGCGAAACACCGGGGAGCTGTTTTTT. Translation: CASTIKRNTGELFF.

This chain links TRBV14 with TRBJ2-2; a possible D gene is TRBD2 (5 bases). Germline V lookup: CDR1 SGHDN, CDR2 FVKESK. This CDR3 is built from 14 residues. V lost 2 bases and J 9 bases, leaving 13 bases between the germline ends. The CDR3 DNA sequence: TGTGCCAGCAGCCAATTCCGCGGGTTAAGGGAGCTGTTTTTT. This sequence encodes CASSQFRGLRELFF.

This sequence joins TRBV2 and TRBJ1-4; D is ambiguous. The V gene lost 5 bases and the J gene lost 4 bases, with 8 bases spanning the gap. The CDR3 runs to 13 residues. In germline, CDR1 is SNHLY, CDR2 FYNNEI. The CDR3 DNA follows: TGTGCCAGCAGTCGGCGGAATAATGAAAAACTGTTTTTT. This encodes CASSRRNNEKLFF.

This clone came up once. The chain employs TRBV3-1 (or the pseudogene TRBV3-2) and TRBJ2-7; D is unclear. Germline loops: CDR1 LGHDT, CDR2 YNNKEL (reference sequence). V lost 4 bases to trimming and J lost 5 bases, with 21 bases between them. This CDR3 has 16 amino acids. CDR3 nucleotide sequence: TGTGCCAGCAGCCTGGGTCTTTATTTTGGGCCCGACGAGCAGTACTTC. Encoded protein: CASSLGLYFGPDEQYF.

J is TRBJ2-7 and V is TRBV18; 10 bases align to TRBD1. Germline V lookup: CDR1 KGHSH, CDR2 LQKENI. V shed 3 bases and J 4 bases; nucleotides not matched to a gene: 6. The CDR3 length is 15 residues. In DNA form, the CDR3 reads TGTGCCAGCTCACCTCCGGGACAGGGGCTGTACGAGCAGTACTTC. This sequence encodes CASSPPGQGLYEQYF.

This chain links TRBV9 with TRBJ1-2, with TRBD1 matching over 8 bases. The J segment lost 7 bases and the V segment lost 0 bases, leaving 8 bases of the junction unmatched. Germline CDR1 reads SGDLS; CDR2 reads YYNGEE. This CDR3 is built from 15 residues. The CDR3 DNA reads TGTGCCAGCAGCGTAGGGACAGGGAGTCACAGTGGCTACACCTTC. This encodes CASSVGTGSHSGYTF.

The CDR3: CASSATSVGTEAFF. DNA for the CDR3: TGTGCCAGCAGCGCTACGTCGGTCGGGACTGAAGCTTTCTTT. The chain is built from TRBV9 and TRBJ1-1, with D unclear. V shed 3 bases and J shed 5 bases, with 14 bases lying between them. Germline values: CDR1 SGDLS, CDR2 YYNGEE. CDR3 length equals 14 residues.

The chain has TRBV2 and TRBJ2-7; the D is unclear. The CDR3 totals 12 residues. In germline, CDR1 is SNHLY, CDR2 FYNNEI. V lost 3 bases, J lost 4 bases, and 7 bases lay in between. CDR3 region: CASSDLNYEQYF. The CDR3 coding sequence is TGTGCCAGCAGTGACCTAAATTACGAGCAGTACTTC.

V gene TRBV7-9 combines with J gene TRBJ2-2; 9 bases are shared with TRBD2. CDR1 is SEHNR and CDR2 is FQNEAQ in the germline V gene (reference sequence). The CDR3 consists of 14 residues. The trim removed 1 base at V and 6 bases at J, leaving 0 bases unmatched. The CDR3 coding sequence is TGTGCCAGCAGCTTAGGACTAGCGGCCGGGGAGCTGTTTTTT. It encodes CASSLGLAAGELFF.

The chain combines TRBV2 with TRBJ2-3; D not certain. This CDR3 has 12 amino acids. Trimming cost V 6 bases and J 4 bases, with 8 bases left between them. Germline values: CDR1 SNHLY, CDR2 FYNNEI. This CDR3 is CASSSISDTQYF. The CDR3 DNA sequence: TGTGCCAGCAGCTCTATATCAGATACGCAGTATTTT.